The rows below give T cell receptor beta chains drawn from one sample of a study of shared clonotypes between healthy human individuals. The protocol was immunoSEQ multiplex PCR, while the TCRdb copy is restricted to in-frame clones and leaves out a portion. The sample records 780,000 or so clones, approximately 72% being singletons. What was sequenced was memory CD4+ T cells sorted from blood. These receptors all come from a woman in her twenties or thirties in good health. Both conserved end residues are part of each CDR3. Fields, in order: D gene, CDR3 length, V gene, clone size, J gene, CDR3 protein, CDR3 DNA. The D gene is left open where the match is weak. Some rows mark clone size as missing; the rest say once, few, many or name a class of expanded clone.

TRBD2	15	TRBV29-1	.	TRBJ2-7	CSVGLAGANPYEQYF	TGCAGCGTTGGGCTAGCGGGTGCGAATCCCTACGAGCAGTACTTC
.	17	TRBV19	.	TRBJ2-3	CASVSSETCFPTDTQYF	TGTGCCAGTGTAAGTAGCGAAACTTGTTTCCCCACAGATACGCAGTATTTT
.	14	TRBV7-9	.	TRBJ1-4	CASSYGLGFEKLFF	TGTGCCAGCAGCTACGGGTTGGGGTTTGAAAAACTGTTTTTT
.	14	TRBV7-7	once	TRBJ2-1	CASSLGPTSNEQFF	TGTGCCAGCAGCTTAGGGCCAACTAGTAATGAGCAGTTCTTC
.	15	TRBV19	few	TRBJ2-5	CASSIGLSGHETQYF	TGTGCCAGTAGTATAGGTCTGAGCGGGCATGAGACCCAGTACTTC
TRBD2	14	TRBV18	.	TRBJ2-7	CASSPTREGPEQYF	TGTGCCAGCTCACCAACGCGGGAGGGCCCCGAGCAGTACTTC
.	13	TRBV19	.	TRBJ2-7	CASRDSSRYEQYF	TGTGCCAGTAGAGATTCTAGTCGCTACGAGCAGTACTTC
.	14	TRBV10-3	.	TRBJ2-7	CAISEKGSGYEQYF	TGTGCCATCTCGGAAAAGGGGTCAGGCTACGAGCAGTACTTC
TRBD1	14	TRBV11-2	.	TRBJ2-7	CASSLGQGSDEQYF	TGTGCCAGCAGCCTCGGACAGGGGAGTGACGAGCAGTACTTC
TRBD2	15	TRBV5-1	.	TRBJ2-2	CASSSLAGRTGELFF	TGCGCCAGCAGCTCTTTAGCGGGACGCACCGGGGAGCTGTTTTTT
TRBD1	15	TRBV6-1	.	TRBJ2-2	CASSARGQVAGELFF	TGTGCCAGCAGTGCCAGGGGGCAAGTAGCCGGGGAGCTGTTTTTT
.	14	TRBV28	.	TRBJ1-1	CASSTTGGGTEAFF	TGTGCCAGCAGCACAACTGGGGGAGGAACTGAAGCTTTCTTT
.	15	TRBV6-1	.	TRBJ1-5	CASSSGRRINQPQHF	TGTGCCAGCAGTTCGGGACGCAGGATCAATCAGCCCCAGCATTTT
.	15	TRBV30	.	TRBJ2-1	CAWLTAEGRRAEQFF	TGTGCCTGGCTCACAGCGGAGGGGCGTCGGGCTGAGCAGTTCTTC
.	15	TRBV28	few	TRBJ1-1	CASSSPGGLDTEAFF	TGTGCCAGCAGTTCCCCTGGAGGGCTGGACACTGAAGCTTTCTTT
TRBD2	17	TRBV28	.	TRBJ2-1	CASRPGASGESYNEQFF	TGTGCCAGCAGACCCGGGGCTAGCGGGGAGTCCTACAATGAGCAGTTCTTC
.	14	TRBV28	.	TRBJ1-5	CASSDRYSNQPQHF	TGTGCCAGCAGTGACAGGTATAGCAATCAGCCCCAGCATTTT
.	14	TRBV18	.	TRBJ1-1	CASSPGRKNTEAFF	TGTGCCAGCTCACCGGGACGGAAGAACACTGAAGCTTTCTTT
.	15	TRBV11-2	.	TRBJ1-2	CASSQIDRSGNGYTF	TGTGCCAGCAGCCAAATCGACAGGTCTGGTAATGGCTACACCTTC
.	14	TRBV29-1	.	TRBJ2-7	CSVMTDSRISEQYF	TGCAGCGTTATGACGGACAGCAGGATTTCCGAGCAGTACTTC